These T cell receptor beta chains were read from a single sample in a study of blood T cell repertoires in COVID-19. Repertoires were generated with immunoSEQ multiplex PCR, while TCRdb's copy carries only in-frame clones and drops some. The table lists 100,000 to 150,000 clones, 70% to 75% of them singletons. The material sequenced was peripheral blood. These receptors were taken from a man aged 60 to 75 with acute or convalescent COVID-19. Each CDR3 is given with its conserved first and last residue. The order of the fields is clone size, V gene, J gene, D gene, CDR3 DNA, CDR3 protein. D genes are given only for firm matches. The size of a clone is reported for some rows only, either as once, few or many, or as a class for expanded clones.

size: .
V: TRBV11-1
J: TRBJ2-1
D: TRBD2
DNA: TGTGCCAGCAGCGATTGGACTAGCGGGGGGGTCAATGAGCAGTTCTTC
CDR3: CASSDWTSGGVNEQFF

size: .
V: TRBV27
J: TRBJ1-2
D: .
DNA: TGTGCCAGCAGGATCTTAGACAGTTTAGAGGGCTACACCTTC
CDR3: CASRILDSLEGYTF

size: .
V: TRBV19
J: TRBJ2-3
D: TRBD2
DNA: TGTGCCAGTGGGGATAGCGGGGGTAACACAGATACGCAGTATTTT
CDR3: CASGDSGGNTDTQYF

size: .
V: TRBV24-1
J: TRBJ1-6
D: .
DNA: TGTGCCACCAGGGCCTCATGGAATTCACCCCTCCACTTT
CDR3: CATRASWNSPLHF

size: once
V: TRBV11-3
J: TRBJ2-2
D: .
DNA: TGTGCCAGCAGCTTGTATCAGCGCGAGCTGTTTTTT
CDR3: CASSLYQRELFF

size: .
V: TRBV5-1
J: TRBJ2-2
D: .
DNA: TGCGCCAGCAGCTTGGCTGTGTCAGGCGCAGCGAACACCGGGGAGCTGTTTTTT
CDR3: CASSLAVSGAANTGELFF

size: few
V: TRBV10-3
J: TRBJ2-7
D: .
DNA: TGTGCCATCAGCAACAGGGATGCACACGAGCAGTACTTC
CDR3: CAISNRDAHEQYF

size: few
V: TRBV7-2
J: TRBJ2-7
D: TRBD2
DNA: TGTGCCAGCAGCTTCCAAGCGGGGCCCACCTACGAGCAGTACTTC
CDR3: CASSFQAGPTYEQYF

size: .
V: TRBV5-1
J: TRBJ1-5
D: .
DNA: TGCGCCAGCAGCTTGGTCTCCGGGGGCAATCAGCCCCAGCATTTT
CDR3: CASSLVSGGNQPQHF

size: .
V: TRBV11-2
J: TRBJ1-2
D: .
DNA: TGTGCCAGCAGCCTCGGAGGAGGCTATGGCTACACCTTC
CDR3: CASSLGGGYGYTF

size: few
V: TRBV23-1
J: TRBJ1-5
D: .
DNA: TGCGCCAGCAGCTCGTGGCACACCGATTTTGTGCCCCAGCATTTT
CDR3: CASSSWHTDFVPQHF

size: once
V: TRBV7-9
J: TRBJ2-3
D: .
DNA: TGTGCCAGCAGGCGATCCACAGATACGCAGTATTTT
CDR3: CASRRSTDTQYF

size: .
V: TRBV7-8
J: TRBJ2-7
D: TRBD1
DNA: TGTGCCAGCAGCGCTGAAGGACAGGCCTACGAGCAGTACTTC
CDR3: CASSAEGQAYEQYF

size: once
V: TRBV27
J: TRBJ1-1
D: TRBD1
DNA: TGTGCCAGCAGTTTTGCCGAGACAGGGGGCACTGAAGCTTTCTTT
CDR3: CASSFAETGGTEAFF

size: .
V: TRBV27
J: TRBJ1-1
D: .
DNA: TGTGCCAGCAGTTTGCGGGGGGTCAGGAACACTGAAGCTTTCTTT
CDR3: CASSLRGVRNTEAFF

size: .
V: TRBV2
J: TRBJ1-4
D: TRBD1
DNA: TGTGCCAGCAGTAATCGGGGACAGGGGAAAACAACTAATGAAAAACTGTTTTTT
CDR3: CASSNRGQGKTTNEKLFF

size: few
V: TRBV15
J: TRBJ1-2
D: .
DNA: TGTGCCACCAGCAGCAGGGGATCCAACTATGGCTACACCTTC
CDR3: CATSSRGSNYGYTF

size: .
V: TRBV24-1
J: TRBJ2-5
D: TRBD1
DNA: TGTGCCACCAGTGATTCGGGGGCGACAGGGGCAAAAGAGACCCAGTACTTC
CDR3: CATSDSGATGAKETQYF

size: .
V: TRBV5-1
J: TRBJ2-1
D: TRBD2
DNA: TGCGCCAGCAGCTTGTTACCCGGGACTAGCGGCTACAATGAGCAGTTCTTC
CDR3: CASSLLPGTSGYNEQFF

size: .
V: TRBV2
J: TRBJ1-1
D: TRBD1
DNA: TGTGCCAGCAGTGCTTTATTGGGACAGTCGAACACTGAAGCTTTCTTT
CDR3: CASSALLGQSNTEAFF

size: few
V: TRBV6-5
J: TRBJ1-4
D: .
DNA: TGTGCCAGCAGTCCACCAGGGTTTGATGAAAAACTGTTTTTT
CDR3: CASSPPGFDEKLFF

size: .
V: TRBV11-2
J: TRBJ2-5
D: TRBD1
DNA: TGTGCCAGCAGCAAAGCACAGGGGTATCGGCAAGAGACCCAGTACTTC
CDR3: CASSKAQGYRQETQYF

size: .
V: TRBV12-3/TRBV12-4
J: TRBJ2-3
D: .
DNA: TGTGCCAGCAGTTTAGCGCGGGCTGGGACGCAGTATTTT
CDR3: CASSLARAGTQYF

size: .
V: TRBV27
J: TRBJ1-1
D: .
DNA: TGTGCCAGCAGTCCCCTAGTCGGGAACACTGAAGCTTTCTTT
CDR3: CASSPLVGNTEAFF

size: .
V: TRBV7-3
J: TRBJ2-1
D: .
DNA: TGTGCCAGCAGCTCACAGGGAACGACCTACAATGAGCAGTTCTTC
CDR3: CASSSQGTTYNEQFF

size: .
V: TRBV30
J: TRBJ1-2
D: TRBD1
DNA: TGTGCCTGGAGTGTAGGGGACAGGGGAGCTAACTATGGCTACACCTTC
CDR3: CAWSVGDRGANYGYTF

size: .
V: TRBV5-5
J: TRBJ1-1
D: .
DNA: TGTGCCAGCAGCTTTAGTCCCGTGCGGGGAGGGACTGAAGCTTTCTTT
CDR3: CASSFSPVRGGTEAFF

size: .
V: TRBV18
J: TRBJ2-3
D: TRBD2
DNA: TGTGCCAGCTCACCGGGACTAGCGGCAGATACGCAGTATTTT
CDR3: CASSPGLAADTQYF

size: few
V: TRBV4-1
J: TRBJ1-1
D: .
DNA: TGCGCCAGCAGCCATACTCAGGAGAACACTGAAGCTTTCTTT
CDR3: CASSHTQENTEAFF

size: .
V: TRBV11-1
J: TRBJ2-2
D: TRBD1
DNA: TGTGCCAGCAGCTTCGGGAGGACAGGGGACACCGGGGAGCTGTTTTTT
CDR3: CASSFGRTGDTGELFF

size: once
V: TRBV5-1
J: TRBJ2-2
D: TRBD2
DNA: TGCGCCAGCAGCTTTAGCGGGAGGCCGAACACCGGGGAGCTGTTTTTT
CDR3: CASSFSGRPNTGELFF

size: .
V: TRBV18
J: TRBJ2-2
D: TRBD1
DNA: TGTGCCAGCTCAAGACAGGGGCCTGGCACCGGGGAGCTGTTTTTT
CDR3: CASSRQGPGTGELFF

size: .
V: TRBV19
J: TRBJ1-1
D: .
DNA: TGTGCCAGTAGTACCACTTCTCGACAGGCACAAATGAACACTGAAGCTTTCTTT
CDR3: CASSTTSRQAQMNTEAFF

size: .
V: TRBV6-5
J: TRBJ1-2
D: .
DNA: TGTGCCAGCAGATTGGGCTATGAAAGCTATGGCTACACCTTC
CDR3: CASRLGYESYGYTF

size: .
V: TRBV5-8
J: TRBJ1-6
D: .
DNA: TGTGCCAGCAGCCCCACCCCTAGCCCTAATTCACCCCTCCACTTT
CDR3: CASSPTPSPNSPLHF

size: .
V: TRBV7-3
J: TRBJ2-3
D: TRBD2
DNA: TGTGCCAGCAGTTGGACTAGCGGGATCACAGATACGCAGTATTTT
CDR3: CASSWTSGITDTQYF

size: .
V: TRBV4-1
J: TRBJ2-3
D: .
DNA: TGCGCCAGCAGCCAAGATCCGGCGGGGAGCACAGATACGCAGTATTTT
CDR3: CASSQDPAGSTDTQYF

size: .
V: TRBV11-2
J: TRBJ2-3
D: .
DNA: TGTGCCAGCAGCTTAGTTCTTGGGGGGGCCGGGAATACGCAGTATTTT
CDR3: CASSLVLGGAGNTQYF

size: .
V: TRBV6-1
J: TRBJ2-7
D: .
DNA: TGTGCCAGCAGTGAAGCGGGTGTGGGGGGCTACGAGCAGTACTTC
CDR3: CASSEAGVGGYEQYF

size: .
V: TRBV5-6
J: TRBJ1-4
D: .
DNA: TGTGCCAGCAGCTGGAATCAGGGATCCCCAACTAATGAAAAACTGTTTTTT
CDR3: CASSWNQGSPTNEKLFF

size: .
V: TRBV21-1
J: TRBJ2-3
D: .
DNA: TGTGCCAGCAGCAAATGGGAGGGTAAGGTGGGGACAGATACGCAGTATTTT
CDR3: CASSKWEGKVGTDTQYF

size: .
V: TRBV7-6
J: TRBJ1-5
D: .
DNA: TGTGCCAGCAGCTTAGGGGCAGGTTATAGCAATCAGCCCCAGCATTTT
CDR3: CASSLGAGYSNQPQHF

size: .
V: TRBV7-9
J: TRBJ2-3
D: TRBD2
DNA: TGTGCCAGCGGCGACAGCCGGGGGGTATCAGAAACTAGCACAGATACGCAGTATTTT
CDR3: CASGDSRGVSETSTDTQYF

size: .
V: TRBV6-4
J: TRBJ2-1
D: .
DNA: TGTGCCAGCAGTGCAGAAAGCTCCTACAATGAGCAGTTCTTC
CDR3: CASSAESSYNEQFF

size: .
V: TRBV14
J: TRBJ1-4
D: .
DNA: TGTGCCAGCAGCCAAGCGTGGGGGGGAAGTGAAAAACTGTTTTTT
CDR3: CASSQAWGGSEKLFF

size: .
V: TRBV5-1
J: TRBJ2-3
D: TRBD1
DNA: TGCGCCAGCAGCCCCCGGGACAGGGGAGACCATACGCAGTATTTT
CDR3: CASSPRDRGDHTQYF